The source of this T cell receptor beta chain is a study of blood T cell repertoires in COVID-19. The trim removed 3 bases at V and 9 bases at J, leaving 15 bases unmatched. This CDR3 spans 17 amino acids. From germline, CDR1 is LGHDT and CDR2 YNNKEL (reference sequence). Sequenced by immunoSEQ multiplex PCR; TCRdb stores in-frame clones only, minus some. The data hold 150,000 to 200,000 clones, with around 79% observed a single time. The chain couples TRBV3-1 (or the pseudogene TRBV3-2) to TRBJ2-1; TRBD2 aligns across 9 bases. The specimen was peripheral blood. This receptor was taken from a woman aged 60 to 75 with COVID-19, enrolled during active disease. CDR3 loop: CASSQSQVGREGPEQFF. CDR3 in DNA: TGTGCCAGCAGCCAGAGTCAAGTAGGGCGGGAGGGCCCTGAGCAGTTCTTC.